These 22 T cell receptor beta chains came from one sample sequenced in a study of blood T cell repertoires in COVID-19. Clones were read by immunoSEQ multiplex PCR, and TCRdb kept only the in-frame ones, dropping some. The sample has 200,000 to 250,000 clones; 70% to 90% are singletons. The sequenced sample consisted of PBMCs or T cells enriched from blood (not recorded which). The receptors derive from a woman in her 30s who had been exposed to COVID-19.

The J gene is TRBJ1-5, the V gene TRBV7-9; the match to TRBD1 covers 7 bases. V lost 1 base and J lost 5; bases outside the gene matches: 2. This CDR3 has 14 amino acids. CDR1 is SEHNR and CDR2 is FQNEAQ in the germline V gene (reference sequence). As DNA, the CDR3 is TGTGCCAGCAGCTTAGGACAGGGAGATCAGCCCCAGCATTTT. As protein: CASSLGQGDQPQHF.

The CDR3 reads CASSQDPSGGYTDTQYF. CDR3 nucleotides: TGTGCCAGCAGCCAGGACCCTAGCGGGGGTTACACAGATACGCAGTATTTT. J is TRBJ2-3 and V is TRBV3-1 (or the pseudogene TRBV3-2); 10 bases line up with TRBD2. CDR1 and CDR2 from the germline V gene are LGHDT and YNNKEL (reference sequence). CDR3 length: 17 residues. Trimming removed 3 bases from V and 2 bases from J; junction bases left unmatched: 8.

The sample holds one count of this clone. This chain links TRBV19 with TRBJ2-7; 8 bases are a match to TRBD1. In germline, CDR1 is LNHDA, CDR2 SQIVND (reference sequence). V lost 5 bases to trimming and J lost 2 bases; unmatched junction nucleotides: 5. The CDR3 runs to 14 residues. In DNA, the CDR3 is TGTGCCAGTAGTCTGCGGGACAGGACCTACGAGCAGTACTTC. Residues: CASSLRDRTYEQYF.

This chain joins TRBV6-5 and TRBJ1-2, with 7 bases fitting TRBD1. Looked up from germline, CDR1 is MNHEY and CDR2 is SVGAGI. V gave up 6 bases and J gave up 5 bases; unmatched junction bases: 9. The CDR3 runs 14 residues. The CDR3 loop is CASRPPGTDYGYTF. Written as DNA, the CDR3 is TGTGCCAGCAGGCCTCCCGGGACAGATTATGGCTACACCTTC.

The J gene is TRBJ1-6, the V gene TRBV6-6, with TRBD1 matching 9 bases. The CDR3 has 21 residues. V trimming: 7 bases; J trimming: 1 base; junction bases outside the gene matches: 20. Germline-derived CDR1 and CDR2 are MNHNY and SVGAGI (reference sequence). The CDR3 bases are TGTGCCAGCACCCGATCAGCTCCGGGACAGGGTTCCTTGTCCTATAATTCACCCCTCCACTTT. Encoded protein: CASTRSAPGQGSLSYNSPLHF.

The chain employs TRBV2 and TRBJ1-6; TRBD1 matches 7 bases. Germline V gene sequence: CDR1 SNHLY, CDR2 FYNNEI. V lost 2 bases and J lost 6; bases outside the gene matches: 4. There are 15 residues in the CDR3. The CDR3 loop is CASSELQGGNSPLHF. In nucleotides, the CDR3 is TGTGCCAGCAGTGAATTGCAGGGGGGTAATTCACCCCTCCACTTT.

The chain links TRBV27 to TRBJ2-5; TRBD1 agrees at 9 bases. This CDR3 comprises 18 residues. V was pared by 5 bases and J by 2 bases, with 15 bases of the junction left unmatched. The V gene's germline CDR1 is MNHEY and CDR2 SMNVEV (reference sequence). CDR3 DNA: TGTGCCAGCAGTCAGGGCCTAGCCGCCGGGACAGGGCAAGAGACCCAGTACTTC. Amino acids: CASSQGLAAGTGQETQYF.

The chain is built from TRBV5-1 and TRBJ2-3; D may be TRBD2 (6 bases). The V gene's germline CDR1 is SGHRS and CDR2 YFSETQ. Trimming removed 4 bases from V and 4 bases from J, with 13 bases in between. The CDR3 has 14 amino acids. The CDR3 bases are TGCGCCAGCAGCCGGGGGAGCGTGGCAGATACGCAGTATTTT. As protein: CASSRGSVADTQYF.

V and J are TRBV5-1 and TRBJ1-3, with D possibly TRBD1 on 5 matching bases. CDR3 length: 16 residues. Germline V gene lookup returns CDR1 SGHRS and CDR2 YFSETQ. Trimming removed 0 bases from V and 1 base from J, with 11 bases in between. The CDR3 DNA sequence: TGCGCCAGCAGCTTGGGGGGCAGGCGGTCTGGAAACACCATATATTTT. Translated, it gives CASSLGGRRSGNTIYF.

The rearrangement joins TRBV2 to TRBJ2-1, with 10 bases aligning to TRBD1. CDR1 SNHLY and CDR2 FYNNEI come from the germline V gene. This CDR3 comprises 14 residues. The V gene end was trimmed by 6 bases and the J gene end by 4 bases; junction bases not matched to a gene: 3. The CDR3 DNA reads as TGTGCCAGCAGGGGGACAGGGGTATACAATGAGCAGTTCTTC. This gives the protein CASRGTGVYNEQFF.

The gene calls are TRBV5-1 and TRBJ1-4, with TRBD1 matching over 8 bases. CDR1 and CDR2 from the germline V gene are SGHRS and YFSETQ. There are 14 residues in the CDR3. With V trimmed by 4 bases and J by 7 bases, 6 bases remained unmatched. CDR3 in DNA: TGCGCCAGCAGCGTAACAGGGGGGCGTGAAAAACTGTTTTTT. Its protein product is CASSVTGGREKLFF.

The table lists this clone with a few counts. J is TRBJ1-1 and V is TRBV29-1; D not certain. Germline V gene data show CDR1 as SQVTM and CDR2 as ANQGSEA. The V gene lost 7 bases and the J gene lost 0 bases, with 9 bases spanning the gap. The CDR3 sequence is 12 residues long. The CDR3 DNA follows: TGCAGCGGAAACAGTTTGAACACTGAAGCTTTCTTT. Its translation: CSGNSLNTEAFF.

The CDR3 is CASSAGGRGDEKLFF. In DNA form, the CDR3 reads TGTGCCAGCAGTGCTGGGGGCAGGGGTGACGAAAAACTGTTTTTT. V usage is TRBV5-4 and J usage is TRBJ1-4; weak D call: TRBD1 (6 bases). The CDR3 loop spans 15 amino acids. V lost 5 bases to trimming and J lost 8 bases, with 19 bases between them. Germline values: CDR1 SGHNT, CDR2 YYREEE (reference sequence).

DNA for the CDR3: TGTGCCAGCAGCCGGAGGAGCCTAGCCAAAAACATTCAGTACTTC. This encodes CASSRRSLAKNIQYF. This chain links TRBV3-1 (or the pseudogene TRBV3-2) with TRBJ2-4; maybe TRBD2 (5 bases). Trimming stripped 4 bases from V and 0 bases from J, with 10 bases between. This CDR3 spans 15 amino acids. The germline V gene encodes CDR1 LGHDT and CDR2 YNNKEL (reference sequence).

This chain uses TRBV5-5 with TRBJ1-4, with unresolved D. CDR1 is SGHKS, CDR2 YYEKEE, per germline (reference sequence). CDR3 length: 13 amino acids. Trimming cost V 4 bases and J 1 base, with 5 bases left between them. CDR3 region: CASSRETNEKLFF. The CDR3 DNA is TGTGCCAGCAGCCGGGAAACTAATGAAAAACTGTTTTTT.

The rearrangement joins TRBV7-3 to TRBJ1-2; no firm D call. The CDR3 extends over 14 amino acids. Germline loops: CDR1 SGHTA, CDR2 FQGTGA. V lost 0 bases to trimming and J lost 2 bases, with 7 bases between them. The CDR3 region is CASSLTAGNYGYTF. CDR3 coding DNA: TGTGCCAGCAGCTTAACAGCGGGGAACTATGGCTACACCTTC.

This chain connects TRBV6-5 to TRBJ2-1; a possible D gene is TRBD2 (6 bases). Trimming left V 5 bases short and J 7 bases short, with 15 bases between. The germline gives CDR1 MNHEY, CDR2 SVGAGI. CDR3 length: 14 amino acids. The CDR3 sequence: CASSTPGLRNEQFF. As DNA, the CDR3 is TGTGCCAGCAGTACCCCGGGACTCCGGAATGAGCAGTTCTTC.

The chain combines TRBV18 with TRBJ1-2, with 7 bases lining up with TRBD1. V lost 6 bases to trimming and J lost 8 bases; unmatched junction nucleotides: 6. The CDR3 is made up of 12 amino acids. CDR1 and CDR2 from the germline V gene are KGHSH and LQKENI. As DNA, the CDR3 is TGTGCCAGCTCCTTGGACAGGACGGGCTACACCTTC. Translated, it gives CASSLDRTGYTF.

The chain has TRBV11-3 and TRBJ2-7, with 7 bases fitting TRBD1. V gave up 5 bases and J gave up 5 bases; unmatched junction bases: 3. The CDR3 totals 12 residues. Germline assignment: CDR1 SGHNT and CDR2 YENEEA. The CDR3: CASSRQGNEQYF. For the CDR3, the DNA is TGTGCCAGCAGCAGACAGGGAAACGAGCAGTACTTC.

Notes on this clone: This same CDR3 is encoded by further DNA sequences in the sample. The V gene is TRBV11-3, the J gene TRBJ2-1; 11 bases map to TRBD2. V was clipped by 1 base and J by 7 bases; unmatched bases: 6. The CDR3 is made up of 16 amino acids. CDR1 and CDR2 (germline): SGHNT, YENEEA. Here the CDR3 DNA reads TGTGCCAGCAGCTTAGGGCTAGCGGGGGGTTATAATGAGCAGTTCTTC. This codes for CASSLGLAGGYNEQFF.

The chain uses TRBV19 and TRBJ2-1; D perhaps matches TRBD2 (5 bases). CDR1 and CDR2 from the germline V gene are LNHDA and SQIVND (reference sequence). V lost 5 bases to trimming and J lost 8 bases, with 13 bases between them. This CDR3 is 13 amino acids long. The CDR3 nucleotides read TGTGCCAGTAGTGGAGGATTTGTCGATGAGCAGTTCTTC. Protein sequence: CASSGGFVDEQFF.

The chain uses TRBV18 and TRBJ2-7, with D possibly matching TRBD1 (6 bases). The CDR3 is made up of 15 amino acids. Germline V CDR1 and CDR2: KGHSH, LQKENI. V was shortened by 2 bases and J by 2 bases, with 13 bases between the two germline ends. CDR3 sequence (DNA): TGTGCCAGCTCACCATCCCGACAGGACCCCTACGAGCAGTACTTC. It is translated as CASSPSRQDPYEQYF.